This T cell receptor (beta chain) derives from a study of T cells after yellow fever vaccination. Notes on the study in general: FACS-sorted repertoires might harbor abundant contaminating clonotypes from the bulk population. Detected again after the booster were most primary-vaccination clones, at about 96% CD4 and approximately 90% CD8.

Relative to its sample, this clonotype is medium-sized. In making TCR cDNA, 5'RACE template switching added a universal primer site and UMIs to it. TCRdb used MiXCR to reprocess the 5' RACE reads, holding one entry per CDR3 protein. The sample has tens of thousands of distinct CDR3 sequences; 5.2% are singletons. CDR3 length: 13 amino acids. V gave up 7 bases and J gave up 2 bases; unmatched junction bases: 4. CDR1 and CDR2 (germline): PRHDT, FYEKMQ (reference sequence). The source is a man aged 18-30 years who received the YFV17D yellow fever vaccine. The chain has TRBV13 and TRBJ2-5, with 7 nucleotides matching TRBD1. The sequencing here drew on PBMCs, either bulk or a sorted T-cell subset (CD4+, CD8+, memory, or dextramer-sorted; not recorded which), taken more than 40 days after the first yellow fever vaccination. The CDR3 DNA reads TGTGCCAGCACGTACAGGGGTCAAGAGACCCAGTACTTC. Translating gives CASTYRGQETQYF.